This TCR beta chain is drawn from a study of early T cells in non-severe SARS-CoV-2 infection (dated by TCRdb to about 2021). For context, the study as a whole: TCR sequencing used bulk RNA from unsorted whole blood, so alpha and beta chains could not be paired.

Germline trimming amounts to 0 bases on V and 7 bases on J, with 10 as the count of junction bases outside the gene matches. From the germline V gene, CDR1 is SGHVS and CDR2 is FQNEAQ. From cysteine to phenylalanine, the CDR3 is 16 amino acids long. The sequence is cut down to CDR3 DNA, 48 bases in frame from base 1. On this clonotype itself: What this receptor recognizes is not known. Base-call qualities are not available, and no considerably larger clone is one nucleotide away.

Study-wide conclusions, independent of this receptor: VDJdb matching was skewed toward anti-spike CD8 responses, so virus-specific expansions were likely underestimated and private and CD4 specificities were missed.

Receptors were amplified or captured by 5' RACE. The sequencing machine was a NextSeq 500. To correct for sequencing error and PCR bias, the TCR library protocol tagged individual cDNA molecules with unique molecular identifiers. Both TCR alpha and beta chains were sequenced, and tight co-correlation was observed between alpha and beta sequence abundances in each sample. As for the original processing: Decombinator V4 was used to annotate TCR sequences for V gene, J gene and CDR3. Expanded TCRs were defined as changing significantly between any two time points under a Poisson model with p below 0.0001. TCR abundances were normalised to the total number of TCRs sequenced per sample and were expressed as counts per million. MAIT TCRs were defined by TRAV1-2 paired with TRAJ12, TRAJ20 or TRAJ33, and iNKT TCRs by TRAV10 paired with TRAJ18. VDJdb, accessed on 1 November 2021, was searched for TCRs annotated for CMV, EBV and SARS-CoV-2, and TCRs annotated for more than one antigen were excluded. The public reads were reprocessed in TCRdb via fastp at Q25 and MiXCR, keeping in-frame beta chains. Rows merge per CDR3 protein into single entries with the most common DNA and genes. The V and J calls were not made by the authors but by TCRdb's processing. This sample gives about 56,000 distinct CDR3 sequences in total; over 9.5% of them show up just once. Together, the top ten hold 5.5% to 7.5% of the sample.

Set within a cohort of healthcare workers in London, UK, this nested case-control study involved weekly PCR testing of nasopharyngeal swabs along with blood sampling. Healthcare workers were recruited during the week of the UK lockdown, between 23 and 31 March 2020, and followed weekly for up to 16 weeks. Sequenced: whole blood. The rearrangement joined TRBV7-8 to TRBJ2-7, with 9 central nucleotides matching TRBD2. The TCR comes from an adult who was a healthcare worker with PCR-confirmed SARS-CoV-2 infection or an uninfected control (not recorded which). The DNA sequence follows: TGTGCCAGCAGCTTAGCTTTGACTAGCGGTGGGGAAGAGCAGTACTTC. Its translation is CASSLALTSGGEEQYF.